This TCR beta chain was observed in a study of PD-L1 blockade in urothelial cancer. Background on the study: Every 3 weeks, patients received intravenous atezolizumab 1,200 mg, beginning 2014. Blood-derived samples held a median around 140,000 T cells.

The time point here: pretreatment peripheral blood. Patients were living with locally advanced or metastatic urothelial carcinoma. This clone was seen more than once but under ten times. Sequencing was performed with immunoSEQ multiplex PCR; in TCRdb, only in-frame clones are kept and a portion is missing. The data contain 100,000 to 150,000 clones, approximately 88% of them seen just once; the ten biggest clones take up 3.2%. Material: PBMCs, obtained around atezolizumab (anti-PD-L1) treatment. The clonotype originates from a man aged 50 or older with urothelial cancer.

The CDR3 DNA reads TGTGCCACCAGCAGATCAATTTCGGGTTCCTACGAGCAGTACTTC. Translation gives CATSRSISGSYEQYF. The chain is built from TRBV15 and TRBJ2-7; D call uncertain. CDR3 size: 15 residues. Trimming removed 2 bases from V and 1 base from J, with 12 bases in between. The germline V gene encodes CDR1 LNHNV and CDR2 YYDKDF (reference sequence).